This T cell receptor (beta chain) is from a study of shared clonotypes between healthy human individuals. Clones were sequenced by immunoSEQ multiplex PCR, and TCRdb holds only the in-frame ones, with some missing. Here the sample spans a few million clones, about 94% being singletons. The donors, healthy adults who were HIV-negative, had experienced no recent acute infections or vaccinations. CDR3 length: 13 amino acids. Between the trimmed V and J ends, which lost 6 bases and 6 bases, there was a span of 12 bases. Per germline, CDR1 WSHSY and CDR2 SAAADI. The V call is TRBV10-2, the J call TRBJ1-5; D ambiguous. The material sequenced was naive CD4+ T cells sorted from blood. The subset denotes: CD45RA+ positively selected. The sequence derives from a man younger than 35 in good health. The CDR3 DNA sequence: TGCGCCAGCAGAATATTAGCGGGTCAGCCCCAGCATTTT. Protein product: CASRILAGQPQHF.